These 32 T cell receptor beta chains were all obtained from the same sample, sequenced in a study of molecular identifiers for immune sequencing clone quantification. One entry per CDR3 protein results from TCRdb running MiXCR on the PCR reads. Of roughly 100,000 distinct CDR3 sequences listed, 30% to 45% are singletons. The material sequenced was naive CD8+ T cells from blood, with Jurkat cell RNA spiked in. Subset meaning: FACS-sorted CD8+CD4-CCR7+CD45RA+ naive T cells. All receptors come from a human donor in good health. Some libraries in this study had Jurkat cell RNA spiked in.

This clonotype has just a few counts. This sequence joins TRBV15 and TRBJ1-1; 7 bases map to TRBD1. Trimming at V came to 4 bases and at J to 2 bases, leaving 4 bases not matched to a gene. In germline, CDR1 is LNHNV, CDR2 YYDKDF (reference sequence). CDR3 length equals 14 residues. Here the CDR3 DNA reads TGTGCCACCAGCACGTACAGGGGAAACACTGAAGCTTTCTTT. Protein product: CATSTYRGNTEAFF.

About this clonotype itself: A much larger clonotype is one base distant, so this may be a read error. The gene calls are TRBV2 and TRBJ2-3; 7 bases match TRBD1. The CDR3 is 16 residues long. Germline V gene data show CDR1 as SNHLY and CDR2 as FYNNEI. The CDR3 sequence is CACSEATGRGTDTQYF. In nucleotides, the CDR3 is TGTGCCTGCAGTGAAGCGACAGGGAGAGGCACAGATACGCAGTATTTT. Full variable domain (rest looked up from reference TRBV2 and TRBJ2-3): EPEVTQTPSHQVTQMGQEVILRCVPISNHLYFYWYRQILGQKVEFLVSFYNNEISEKSEIFDDQFSVERPDGSNFTLKIRSTKLEDSAMYFCACSEATGRGTDTQYFGPGTRLTVL.

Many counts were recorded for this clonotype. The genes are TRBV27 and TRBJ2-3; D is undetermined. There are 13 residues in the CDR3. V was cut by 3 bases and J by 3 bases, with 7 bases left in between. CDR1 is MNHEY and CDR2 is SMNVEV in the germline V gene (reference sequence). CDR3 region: CASSFYWTDTQYF. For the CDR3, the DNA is TGTGCCAGCAGTTTCTATTGGACAGATACGCAGTATTTT.

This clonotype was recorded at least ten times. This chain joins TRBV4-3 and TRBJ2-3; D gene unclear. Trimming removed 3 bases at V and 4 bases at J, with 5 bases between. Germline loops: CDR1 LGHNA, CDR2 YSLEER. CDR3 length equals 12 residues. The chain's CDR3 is CASSQSPDTQYF. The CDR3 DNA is TGCGCCAGCAGCCAGAGTCCAGATACGCAGTATTTT.

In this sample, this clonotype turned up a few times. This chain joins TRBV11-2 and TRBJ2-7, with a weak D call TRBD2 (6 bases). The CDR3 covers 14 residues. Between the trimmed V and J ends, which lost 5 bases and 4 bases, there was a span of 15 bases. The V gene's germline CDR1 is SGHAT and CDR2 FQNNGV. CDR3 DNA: TGTGCCAGCAGCCCGTTAGCGGAACCATACGAGCAGTACTTC. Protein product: CASSPLAEPYEQYF.

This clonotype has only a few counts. The CDR3 sequence is CASSSPRQTEDTEAFF. The CDR3 DNA follows: TGTGCCAGCAGTTCCCCGAGGCAGACGGAAGACACTGAAGCTTTCTTT. The chain links TRBV28 to TRBJ1-1; no clear D gene. The V end lost 4 bases, the J end lost 3 bases, and 18 bases lay between the germline ends. Germline V gene lookup returns CDR1 MDHEN and CDR2 SYDVKM. The CDR3 runs 16 residues.

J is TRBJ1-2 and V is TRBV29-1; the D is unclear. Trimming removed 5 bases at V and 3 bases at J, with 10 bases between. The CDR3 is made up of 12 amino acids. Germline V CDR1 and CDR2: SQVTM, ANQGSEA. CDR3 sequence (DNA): TGCAGCGTTCCCCAGATATACTATGGCTACACCTTC. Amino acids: CSVPQIYYGYTF.

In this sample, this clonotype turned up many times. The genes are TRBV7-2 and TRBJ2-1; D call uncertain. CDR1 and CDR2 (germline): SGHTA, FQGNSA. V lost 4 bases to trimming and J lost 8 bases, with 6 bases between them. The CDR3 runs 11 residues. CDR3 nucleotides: TGTGCCAGCAGCTCCGAGTATGAGCAGTTCTTC. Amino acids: CASSSEYEQFF.

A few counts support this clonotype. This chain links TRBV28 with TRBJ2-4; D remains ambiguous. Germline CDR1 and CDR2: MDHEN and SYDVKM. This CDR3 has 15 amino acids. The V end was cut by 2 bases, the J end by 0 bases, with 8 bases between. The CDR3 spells CASSLRPLAKNIQYF. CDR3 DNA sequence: TGTGCCAGCAGTTTAAGGCCCCTAGCCAAAAACATTCAGTACTTC.

Here the CDR3 DNA reads TGCGCCAGCACCTCCTCCTACGAGCAGTACTTC. It encodes CASTSSYEQYF. This chain links TRBV5-1 with TRBJ2-7; D not certain. The ends were cut back, 6 bases at V and 0 bases at J, with 4 bases in the middle. The CDR3 is made up of 11 amino acids. Germline V gives CDR1 SGHRS, CDR2 YFSETQ.

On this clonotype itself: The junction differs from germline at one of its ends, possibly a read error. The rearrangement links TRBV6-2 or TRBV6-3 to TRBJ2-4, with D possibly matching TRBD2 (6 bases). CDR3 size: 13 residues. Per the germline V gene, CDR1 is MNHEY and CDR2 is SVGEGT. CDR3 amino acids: CACSPFGSYIQYF. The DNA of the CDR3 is TGTGCCTGCAGCCCGTTCGGGAGCTACATTCAGTACTTC.

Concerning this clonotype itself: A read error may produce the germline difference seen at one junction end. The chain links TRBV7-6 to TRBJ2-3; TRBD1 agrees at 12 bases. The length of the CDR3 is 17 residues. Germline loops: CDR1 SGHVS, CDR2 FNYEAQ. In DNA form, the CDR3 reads TGTGCCAGCAGCTTAGAGGGGACAGGGGGCGGCACAGATACGCGGTATTTT. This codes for CASSLEGTGGGTDTRYF.

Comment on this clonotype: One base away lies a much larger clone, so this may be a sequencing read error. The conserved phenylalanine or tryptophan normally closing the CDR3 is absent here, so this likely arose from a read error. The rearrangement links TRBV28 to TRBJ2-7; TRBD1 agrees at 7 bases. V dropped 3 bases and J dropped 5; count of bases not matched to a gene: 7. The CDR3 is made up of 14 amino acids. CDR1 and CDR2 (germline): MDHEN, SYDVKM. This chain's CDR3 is CASSFLGTVNEQYI. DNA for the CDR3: TGTGCCAGCAGTTTTCTAGGGACAGTAAACGAGCAGTACATC.

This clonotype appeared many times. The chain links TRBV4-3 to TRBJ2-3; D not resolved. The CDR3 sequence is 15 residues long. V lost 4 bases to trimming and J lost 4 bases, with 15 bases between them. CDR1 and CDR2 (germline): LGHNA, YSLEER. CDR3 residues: CASSLRGDIADTQYF. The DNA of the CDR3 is TGCGCCAGCAGCCTACGCGGTGATATCGCAGATACGCAGTATTTT.

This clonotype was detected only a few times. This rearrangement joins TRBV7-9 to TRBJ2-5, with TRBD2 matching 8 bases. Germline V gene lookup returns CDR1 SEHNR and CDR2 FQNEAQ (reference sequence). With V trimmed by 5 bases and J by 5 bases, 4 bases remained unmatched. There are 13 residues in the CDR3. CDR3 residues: CASSRGLAETQYF. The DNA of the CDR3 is TGTGCCAGCAGCCGAGGACTAGCTGAGACCCAGTACTTC.

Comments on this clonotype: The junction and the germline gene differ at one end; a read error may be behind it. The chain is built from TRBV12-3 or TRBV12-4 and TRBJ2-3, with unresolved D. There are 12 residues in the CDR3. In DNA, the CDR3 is TGTGCCAGGAGTTTTCGCACAGATACGCAGTATTTT. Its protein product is CARSFRTDTQYF.

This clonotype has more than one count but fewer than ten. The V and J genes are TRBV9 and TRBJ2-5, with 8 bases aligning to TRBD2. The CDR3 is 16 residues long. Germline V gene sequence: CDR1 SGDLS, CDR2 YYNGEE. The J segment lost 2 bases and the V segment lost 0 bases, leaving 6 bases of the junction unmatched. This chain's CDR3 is CASSVGGAGEQETQYF. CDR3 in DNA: TGTGCCAGCAGCGTAGGTGGAGCGGGAGAACAAGAGACCCAGTACTTC.

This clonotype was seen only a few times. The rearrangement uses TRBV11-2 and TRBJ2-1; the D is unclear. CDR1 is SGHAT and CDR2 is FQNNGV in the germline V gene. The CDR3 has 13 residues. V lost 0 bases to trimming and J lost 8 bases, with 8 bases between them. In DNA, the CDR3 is TGTGCCAGCAGCTTAGAAATTGCTGATGAGCAGTTCTTC. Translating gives CASSLEIADEQFF.

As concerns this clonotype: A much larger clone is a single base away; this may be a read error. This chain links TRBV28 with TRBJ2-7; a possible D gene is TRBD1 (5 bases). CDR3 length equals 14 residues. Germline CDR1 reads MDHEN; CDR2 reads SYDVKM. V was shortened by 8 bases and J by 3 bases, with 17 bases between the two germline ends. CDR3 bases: TGTGCCAGCCAGGCCCAGGGTACCTGCTACGAGCAGTACTTC. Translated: CASQAQGTCYEQYF.

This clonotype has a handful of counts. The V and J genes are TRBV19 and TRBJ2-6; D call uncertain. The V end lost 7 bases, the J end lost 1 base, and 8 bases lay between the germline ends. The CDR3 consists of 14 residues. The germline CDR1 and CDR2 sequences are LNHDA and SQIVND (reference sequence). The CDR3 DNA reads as TGTGCCAGTACCCCCACTTCTGGGGCCAACGTCCTGACTTTC. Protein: CASTPTSGANVLTF.

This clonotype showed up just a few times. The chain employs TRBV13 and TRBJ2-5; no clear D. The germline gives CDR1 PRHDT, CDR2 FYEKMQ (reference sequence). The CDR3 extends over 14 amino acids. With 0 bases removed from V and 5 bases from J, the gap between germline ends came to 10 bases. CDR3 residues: CASSLGGVSETQYF. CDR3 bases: TGTGCCAGCAGCTTAGGTGGCGTCTCGGAGACCCAGTACTTC.

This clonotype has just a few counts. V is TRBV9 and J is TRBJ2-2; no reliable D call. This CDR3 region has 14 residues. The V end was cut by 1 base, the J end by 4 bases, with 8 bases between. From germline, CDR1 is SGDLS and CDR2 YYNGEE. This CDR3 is CASSVTFGTGELFF. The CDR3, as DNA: TGTGCCAGCAGCGTAACCTTCGGCACCGGGGAGCTGTTTTTT.

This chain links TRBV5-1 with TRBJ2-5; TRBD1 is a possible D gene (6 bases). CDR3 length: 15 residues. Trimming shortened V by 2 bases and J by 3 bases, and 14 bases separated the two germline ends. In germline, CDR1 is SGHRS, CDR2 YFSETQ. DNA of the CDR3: TGCGCCAGCAGCTTTTTCGGGACAACAGAAGAGACCCAGTACTTC. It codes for CASSFFGTTEETQYF.

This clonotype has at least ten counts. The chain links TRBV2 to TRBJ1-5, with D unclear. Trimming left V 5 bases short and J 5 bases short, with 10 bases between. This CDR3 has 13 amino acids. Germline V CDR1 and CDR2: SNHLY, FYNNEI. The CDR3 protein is CASSRWLDQPQHF. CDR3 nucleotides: TGTGCCAGCAGTAGGTGGCTGGATCAGCCCCAGCATTTT.

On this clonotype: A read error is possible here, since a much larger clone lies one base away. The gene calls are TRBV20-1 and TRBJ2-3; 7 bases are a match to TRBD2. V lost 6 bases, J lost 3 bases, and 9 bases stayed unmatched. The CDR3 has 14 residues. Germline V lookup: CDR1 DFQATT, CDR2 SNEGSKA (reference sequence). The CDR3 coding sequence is TGCAGTGCAAAAGTGGGGCGGGAGACAGATACGCAGTATTTT. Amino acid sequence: CSAKVGRETDTQYF.

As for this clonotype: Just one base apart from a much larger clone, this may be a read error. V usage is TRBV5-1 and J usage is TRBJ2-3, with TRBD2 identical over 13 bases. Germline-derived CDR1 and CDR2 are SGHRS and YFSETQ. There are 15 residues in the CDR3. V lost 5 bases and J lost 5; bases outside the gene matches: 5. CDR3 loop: CASSNGLAGVDTQYF. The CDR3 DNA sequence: TGCGCCAGCAGTAATGGACTAGCGGGAGTAGATACGCAGTATTTT.

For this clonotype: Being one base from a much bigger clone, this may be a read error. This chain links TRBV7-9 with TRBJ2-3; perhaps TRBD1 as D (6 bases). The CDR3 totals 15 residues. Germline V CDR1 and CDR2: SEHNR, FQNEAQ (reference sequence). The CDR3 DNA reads TGTGCCAGCAGCCAAGGGACATTGAACCCAGATACGCGGTATTTT. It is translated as CASSQGTLNPDTRYF.

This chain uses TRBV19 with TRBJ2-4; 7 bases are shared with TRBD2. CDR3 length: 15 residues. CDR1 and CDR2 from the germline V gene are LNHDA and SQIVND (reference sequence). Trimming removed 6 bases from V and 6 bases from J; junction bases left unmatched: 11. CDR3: CASSTFLREGNIQYF. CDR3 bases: TGTGCCAGTAGCACATTCCTCAGGGAGGGAAACATTCAGTACTTC. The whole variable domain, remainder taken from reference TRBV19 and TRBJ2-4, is DGGITQSPKYLFRKEGQNVTLSCEQNLNHDAMYWYRQDPGQGLRLIYYSQIVNDFQKGDIAEGYSVSREKKESFPLTVTSAQKNPTAFYLCASSTFLREGNIQYFGAGTRLSVL.

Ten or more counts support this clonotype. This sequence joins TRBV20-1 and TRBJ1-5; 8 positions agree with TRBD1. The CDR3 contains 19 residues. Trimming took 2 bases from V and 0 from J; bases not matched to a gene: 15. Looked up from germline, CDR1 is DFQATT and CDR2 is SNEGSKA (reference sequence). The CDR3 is CSARRSYTGQAYSNQPQHF. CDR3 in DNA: TGCAGTGCTAGACGTTCCTACACGGGACAGGCATATAGCAATCAGCCCCAGCATTTT.

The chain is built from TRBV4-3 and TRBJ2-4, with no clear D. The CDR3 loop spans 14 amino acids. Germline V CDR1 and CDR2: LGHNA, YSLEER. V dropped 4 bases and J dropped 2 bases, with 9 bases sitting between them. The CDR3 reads CASSLAVSKNIQYF. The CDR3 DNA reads TGCGCCAGCAGCCTTGCGGTATCCAAAAACATTCAGTACTTC.

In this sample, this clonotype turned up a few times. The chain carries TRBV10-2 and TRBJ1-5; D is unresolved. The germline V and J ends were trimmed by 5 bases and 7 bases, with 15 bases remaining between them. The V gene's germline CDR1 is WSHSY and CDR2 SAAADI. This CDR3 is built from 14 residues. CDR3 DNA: TGCGCCAGCAGTTCAGGCGGCCCTTTCCAGCCCCAGCATTTT. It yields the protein CASSSGGPFQPQHF.

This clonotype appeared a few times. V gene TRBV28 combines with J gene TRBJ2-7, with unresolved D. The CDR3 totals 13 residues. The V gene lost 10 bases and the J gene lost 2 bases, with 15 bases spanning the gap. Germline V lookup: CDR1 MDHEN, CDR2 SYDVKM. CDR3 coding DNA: TGTGCCACGACCGCAGACAAGCCCTACGAGCAGTACTTC. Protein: CATTADKPYEQYF.